Following are 28 T cell receptor beta chains from one sample sequenced in a study of identical twins. Via MiXCR, TCRdb re-called the 5' RACE reads, giving one row per CDR3 protein. This table has some 300,000 distinct CDR3 sequences, about 12% appearing once. This sample also appeared in a second study, on yellow fever vaccine responses in identical twins.

The source material was CD8+ T cells sorted from blood. The receptor set was obtained from a young woman in good health.

This clonotype was observed a single time. This chain connects TRBV27 to TRBJ2-1; 7 bases are a match to TRBD2. The CDR3 contains 16 residues. The germline CDR1 and CDR2 sequences are MNHEY and SMNVEV (reference sequence). Trimming at V came to 3 bases and at J to 0 bases, leaving 5 bases not matched to a gene. The CDR3 reads CASSFIAGVSYNEQFF. CDR3 bases: TGTGCCAGCAGTTTTATCGCGGGAGTCTCCTACAATGAGCAGTTCTTC.

The rearrangement joins TRBV9 to TRBJ2-3; no reliable D call. Trimming removed 0 bases at V and 5 bases at J, with 4 bases between. CDR3 size: 12 residues. Germline CDR1 SGDLS, CDR2 YYNGEE. The CDR3: CASSVGLDTQYF. CDR3 in DNA: TGTGCCAGCAGCGTAGGTTTAGATACGCAGTATTTT.

The chain uses TRBV6-5 and TRBJ2-7; 7 nucleotides agree with TRBD1. The CDR3 runs 13 residues. Germline V lookup: CDR1 MNHEY, CDR2 SVGAGI. Trimming took 4 bases from V and 4 from J; bases not matched to a gene: 4. This chain's CDR3 is CASSFSQGYEQYV. CDR3 in DNA: TGTGCCAGCAGTTTCTCACAGGGGTACGAGCAGTACGTC.

This clonotype was detected only a few times. The CDR3: CSATGTVTYEQYF. CDR3 bases: TGCAGTGCCACCGGGACGGTGACCTACGAGCAGTACTTC. The V call is TRBV20-1, the J call TRBJ2-7; either TRBD1 or TRBD2 may fit D (5 bases each). The V gene lost 6 bases and the J gene lost 2 bases, with 14 bases spanning the gap. The CDR3 sequence is 13 residues long. CDR1 DFQATT and CDR2 SNEGSKA come from the germline V gene (reference sequence).

The chain recombines TRBV5-6 with TRBJ2-6; no firm D call. Germline V gene lookup returns CDR1 SGHDT and CDR2 YYEEEE. This CDR3 is 16 amino acids long. V gave up 0 bases and J gave up 2 bases, with 9 bases separating them. CDR3 nucleotides: TGTGCCAGCAGCTTGGCCTACGGCGCTGGGGCCAACGTCCTGACTTTC. Translation: CASSLAYGAGANVLTF.

This clonotype was seen a handful of times. DNA of the CDR3: TGTGCCAGCAGCTTTCCCGCCGGGACTAGCGTAGAGACCCAGTACTTC. Translating it yields CASSFPAGTSVETQYF. J is TRBJ2-5 and V is TRBV13; 10 bases map to TRBD2. The junction had 8 bases not matched to a gene; V was cut back by 3 bases and J by 4 bases. Germline loops: CDR1 PRHDT, CDR2 FYEKMQ (reference sequence). CDR3 length equals 16 residues.

This clonotype was picked up a small number of times. CDR3 region: CASRDRESPANEKLFF. DNA for the CDR3: TGTGCCAGCAGGGACAGGGAATCCCCGGCTAATGAAAAACTGTTTTTT. The V call is TRBV12-3 or TRBV12-4, the J call TRBJ1-4, with 8 bases lining up with TRBD1. The trim removed 6 bases at V and 3 bases at J, leaving 9 bases unmatched. This CDR3 contains 16 residues.

The J gene is TRBJ2-5, the V gene TRBV28, with TRBD2 matching 14 bases. V lost 2 bases, J lost 4 bases, and 6 bases stayed unmatched. There are 17 residues in the CDR3. Germline V lookup: CDR1 MDHEN, CDR2 SYDVKM. The CDR3 region has the DNA TGTGCCAGCAGTTTACTGACTAGCGGGGGGGCAGGAGAGACCCAGTACTTC. It codes for CASSLLTSGGAGETQYF.

V gene TRBV12-3 or TRBV12-4 combines with J gene TRBJ2-5; 10 positions match TRBD2. Trimming cost V 6 bases and J 1 base; bases outside gene matches: 2. CDR3 length equals 14 residues. The CDR3 here is CASRLAGLQETQYF. As DNA, the CDR3 is TGTGCCAGCAGACTAGCGGGACTCCAAGAGACCCAGTACTTC.

This clonotype was detected only a few times. V and J are TRBV4-1 and TRBJ2-7; D remains ambiguous. Trimming removed 0 bases at V and 0 bases at J, with 6 bases between. The V gene's germline CDR1 is MGHRA and CDR2 YSYEKL. There are 14 residues in the CDR3. The CDR3 DNA is TGCGCCAGCAGCCAAGACCAGAGCTCCTACGAGCAGTACTTC. Protein sequence: CASSQDQSSYEQYF.

This clonotype has more than one count but fewer than ten. The V call is TRBV7-9, the J call TRBJ1-2; D may be TRBD1 (6 bases). The CDR3 loop spans 13 amino acids. Trimming pared 6 bases from V and 8 bases from J, leaving 16 bases between. CDR1 SEHNR and CDR2 FQNEAQ come from the germline V gene (reference sequence). CDR3 bases: TGTGCCAGCAGTTGGGGAGGGGGGCGCGGCTACACCTTC. Translation gives CASSWGGGRGYTF.

Only a few counts were recorded for this clonotype. The genes are TRBV28 and TRBJ1-2; D unclear. The CDR3 loop spans 14 amino acids. Germline V lookup: CDR1 MDHEN, CDR2 SYDVKM. V lost 3 bases and J 4 bases, leaving 12 bases between the germline ends. The CDR3 here is CASSFRVGSYGYTF. The DNA for the CDR3 is TGTGCCAGCAGTTTTCGGGTGGGGAGCTATGGCTACACCTTC.

The rearrangement links TRBV7-8 to TRBJ2-5; D might be TRBD1 or TRBD2, each matching 5 bases. The CDR3 contains 17 residues. Trimming took 2 bases from V and 5 from J, leaving 21 bases between them. Germline V gene data show CDR1 as SGHVS and CDR2 as FQNEAQ. CDR3 region: CASSLYHKNSGLETQYF. CDR3 nucleotide sequence: TGTGCCAGCAGCTTATATCACAAAAATTCGGGGCTGGAGACCCAGTACTTC. Full variable domain (remainder filled in from reference TRBV7-8 and TRBJ2-5): GAGVSQSPRYKVAKRGQDVALRCDPISGHVSLFWYQQALGQGPEFLTYFQNEAQLDKSGLPSDRFFAERPEGSVSTLKIQRTQQEDSAVYLCASSLYHKNSGLETQYFGPGTRLLVL.

This clonotype has just a few counts. The CDR3 loop reads CASSPSGQRASNEAFF. The CDR3 DNA reads as TGTGCCAGCAGCCCATCCGGACAGCGAGCCTCAAATGAAGCTTTCTTT. The V and J genes are TRBV5-6 and TRBJ1-1, with D perhaps matching TRBD1 (6 bases). This CDR3 is built from 16 residues. The germline V gene encodes CDR1 SGHDT and CDR2 YYEEEE. Trimming pared 4 bases from V and 7 bases from J, leaving 23 bases between.

This clonotype was observed a few times. The chain combines TRBV28 with TRBJ2-7, with 10 positions matching TRBD2. Germline CDR1 MDHEN, CDR2 SYDVKM. This CDR3 is 14 amino acids long. J was trimmed by 5 bases and V by 5 bases; bases with no gene match: 6. The CDR3 nucleotides are TGTGCCAGCAGTCTAGCGGGAGCTCCGGACGAGCAGTACTTC. Protein: CASSLAGAPDEQYF.

This clonotype was found a few times. The chain joins TRBV3-1 to TRBJ1-2, with D perhaps matching TRBD1 (5 bases). V lost 3 bases to trimming and J lost 4 bases, with 12 bases between them. The CDR3 has 14 residues. Germline V lookup: CDR1 LGHDT, CDR2 YNNKEL (reference sequence). The chain's CDR3 is CASSHQGSGYGYTF. CDR3 bases: TGTGCCAGCAGCCATCAGGGAAGCGGCTATGGCTACACCTTC. The full variable domain, its missing parts supplied by reference TRBV3-1 and TRBJ1-2, is DTAVSQTPKYLVTQMGNDKSIKCEQNLGHDTMYWYKQDSKKFLKIMFSYNNKELIINETVPNRFSPKSPDKAHLNLHINSLELGDSAVYFCASSHQGSGYGYTFGSGTRLTVV.

This clonotype was detected ten times or more. The rearrangement links TRBV24-1 to TRBJ2-1; no definite D call. Trimming took 5 bases from V and 4 from J, leaving 8 bases between them. Germline assignment: CDR1 KGHDR and CDR2 SFDVKD. This CDR3 is 13 amino acids long. The CDR3 nucleotides are TGTGCCACCAGTGCGGGTCTATACAATGAGCAGTTCTTC. Amino acid sequence: CATSAGLYNEQFF.

This clonotype was detected only a few times. The chain combines TRBV12-3 or TRBV12-4 with TRBJ2-1; 7 nucleotides line up with TRBD1. Trimming cost V 2 bases and J 4 bases; bases outside gene matches: 5. The length of the CDR3 is 15 residues. CDR3 sequence: CASSLIAGGYNEQFF. The CDR3 coding sequence is TGTGCCAGCAGTTTAATTGCAGGGGGATACAATGAGCAGTTCTTC.

This clonotype has a handful of counts. The rearrangement joins TRBV12-3 or TRBV12-4 to TRBJ2-1; TRBD2 matches at 7 bases. V trimming: 5 bases; J trimming: 0 bases; junction bases outside the gene matches: 4. The CDR3 has 15 residues. CDR3 protein: CASSGTTPSYNEQFF. The CDR3 DNA sequence: TGTGCCAGCAGTGGGACTACCCCCTCCTACAATGAGCAGTTCTTC.

This clonotype was observed a few times. The rearrangement links TRBV11-2 to TRBJ2-2; D unclear. This CDR3 region has 14 residues. V was pared by 0 bases and J by 6 bases, with 8 bases between. The germline CDR1 and CDR2 sequences are SGHAT and FQNNGV. In nucleotides, the CDR3 is TGTGCCAGCAGCTTAGATGCGGCTCCCGGGGAGCTGTTTTTT. Protein sequence: CASSLDAAPGELFF.

This clonotype was detected a few times. The chain links TRBV6-1 to TRBJ2-7; no firm D call. Germline V CDR1 and CDR2: MNHNS, SASEGT. The CDR3 spans 15 residues. Trimming took off 7 bases at V and 0 bases at J, with 16 bases between the two ends. Written as DNA, the CDR3 is TGTGCCAGCATCCGTCCCGCAGGCCGCTCCTACGAGCAGTACGTC. It codes for CASIRPAGRSYEQYV.

The V gene is TRBV2, the J gene TRBJ2-3, with D perhaps TRBD2 (6 bases). The CDR3 consists of 18 residues. CDR1 is SNHLY and CDR2 is FYNNEI in the germline V gene. V was clipped by 10 bases and J by 2 bases, with 28 bases between them. Written as DNA, the CDR3 is TGTGCCATCTGTGGACAAATACTTAGCGGAGACTACACAGATACGCAGTATTTT. Translating it yields CAICGQILSGDYTDTQYF.

This clonotype was seen only a few times. This chain links TRBV4-1 with TRBJ2-3, with 14 bases matching TRBD2. The germline CDR1 and CDR2 sequences are MGHRA and YSYEKL. The CDR3 has 19 amino acids. V lost 3 bases to trimming and J lost 1 base; unmatched junction nucleotides: 9. The CDR3 DNA follows: TGCGCCAGCAGCCACATGGGGACTAGCGGGAGCTCCGGCACAGATACGCAGTATTTT. This gives the protein CASSHMGTSGSSGTDTQYF.

This clonotype was picked up a small number of times. The chain links TRBV4-1 to TRBJ1-1, with D perhaps TRBD1 (6 bases). Per germline, CDR1 MGHRA and CDR2 YSYEKL. The CDR3 is 16 residues long. The V end was cut by 2 bases, the J end by 4 bases, with 17 bases between. CDR3 residues: CASSQITGGGSTEAFF. CDR3 sequence (DNA): TGCGCCAGCAGCCAAATCACCGGAGGGGGGTCCACTGAAGCTTTCTTT.

In this sample, this clonotype turned up many times. The chain is built from TRBV2 and TRBJ2-7, with unresolved D. This CDR3 is 11 amino acids long. V shed 3 bases and J shed 6 bases, with 6 bases lying between them. The germline gives CDR1 SNHLY, CDR2 FYNNEI. CDR3 bases: TGTGCCAGCAGTGATCGGGTCGAGCAGTACGTC. This encodes CASSDRVEQYV.

This clonotype was seen a handful of times. The gene calls are TRBV20-1 and TRBJ2-7; 7 bases align to TRBD1. This CDR3 region has 13 residues. Losses at the gene ends were 1 base for V and 3 bases for J; bases not matched to a gene: 3. Germline CDR1 reads DFQATT; CDR2 reads SNEGSKA (reference sequence). The CDR3, as DNA: TGCAGTGCTAGAGGGACAGGCGACTACGAGCAGTACGTC. It translates to CSARGTGDYEQYV.

This clonotype was found a few times. The chain is built from TRBV20-1 and TRBJ2-7; a weak D match, TRBD2 (6 bases). Germline CDR1 reads DFQATT; CDR2 reads SNEGSKA (reference sequence). There are 15 residues in the CDR3. Trimming left V 0 bases short and J 4 bases short, with 16 bases between. The DNA of the CDR3 is TGCAGTGCTAGAGATCCCGGAGTCGGAGGGTACGAGCAGTACTTC. Residues: CSARDPGVGGYEQYF.

The sample holds many counts of this clonotype. The chain couples TRBV5-1 to TRBJ2-5, with D possibly TRBD1 on 6 matching bases. Per germline, CDR1 SGHRS and CDR2 YFSETQ. Trimming cost V 4 bases and J 1 base, with 14 bases left between them. The CDR3 is 15 amino acids. CDR3 sequence: CASSRLTGSQETQYF. CDR3 nucleotide sequence: TGCGCCAGCAGCCGACTTACAGGGTCCCAAGAGACCCAGTACTTC. The full variable domain, rest sourced from reference TRBV5-1 and TRBJ2-5, is KAGVTQTPRYLIKTRGQQVTLSCSPISGHRSVSWYQQTPGQGLQFLFEYFSETQRNKGNFPGRFSGRQFSNSRSEMNVSTLELGDSALYLCASSRLTGSQETQYFGPGTRLLVL.